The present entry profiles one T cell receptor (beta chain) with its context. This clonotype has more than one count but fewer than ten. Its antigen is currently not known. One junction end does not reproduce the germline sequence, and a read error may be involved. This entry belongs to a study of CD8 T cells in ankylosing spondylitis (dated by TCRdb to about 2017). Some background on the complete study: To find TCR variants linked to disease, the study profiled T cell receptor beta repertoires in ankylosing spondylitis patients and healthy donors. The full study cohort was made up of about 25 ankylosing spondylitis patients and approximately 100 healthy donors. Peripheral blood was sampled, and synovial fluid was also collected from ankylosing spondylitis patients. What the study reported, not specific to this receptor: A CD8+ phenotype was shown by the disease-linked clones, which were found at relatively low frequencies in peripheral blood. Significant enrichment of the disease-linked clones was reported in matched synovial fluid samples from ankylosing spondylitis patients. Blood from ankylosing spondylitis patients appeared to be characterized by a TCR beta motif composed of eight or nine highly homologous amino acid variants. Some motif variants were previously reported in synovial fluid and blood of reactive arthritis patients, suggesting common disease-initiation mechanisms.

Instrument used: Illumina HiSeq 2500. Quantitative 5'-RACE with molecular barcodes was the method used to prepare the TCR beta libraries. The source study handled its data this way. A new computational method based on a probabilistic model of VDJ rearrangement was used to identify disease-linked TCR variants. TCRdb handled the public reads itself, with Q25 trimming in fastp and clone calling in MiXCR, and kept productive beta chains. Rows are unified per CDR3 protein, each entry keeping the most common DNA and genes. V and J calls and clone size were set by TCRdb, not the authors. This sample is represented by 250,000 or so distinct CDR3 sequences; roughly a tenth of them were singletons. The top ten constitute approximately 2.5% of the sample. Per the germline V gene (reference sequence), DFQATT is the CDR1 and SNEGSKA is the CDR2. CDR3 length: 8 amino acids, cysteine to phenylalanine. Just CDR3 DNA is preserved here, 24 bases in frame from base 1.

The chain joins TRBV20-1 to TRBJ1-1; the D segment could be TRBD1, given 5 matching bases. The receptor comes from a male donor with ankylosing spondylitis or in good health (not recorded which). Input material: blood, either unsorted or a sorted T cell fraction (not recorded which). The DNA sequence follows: TGCAGTGCGGGGGGTAGAGGCTTT. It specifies CSAGGRGF.